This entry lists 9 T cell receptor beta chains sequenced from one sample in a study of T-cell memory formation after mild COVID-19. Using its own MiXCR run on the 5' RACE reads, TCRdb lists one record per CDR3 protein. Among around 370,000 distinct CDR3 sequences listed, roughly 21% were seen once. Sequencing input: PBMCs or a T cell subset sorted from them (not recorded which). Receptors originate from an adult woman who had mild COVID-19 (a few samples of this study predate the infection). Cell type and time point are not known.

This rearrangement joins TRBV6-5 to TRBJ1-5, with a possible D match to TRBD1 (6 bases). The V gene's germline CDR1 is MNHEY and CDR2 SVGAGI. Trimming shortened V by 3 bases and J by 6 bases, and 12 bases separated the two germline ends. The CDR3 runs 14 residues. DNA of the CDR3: TGTGCCAGCAGTTATGGGGGCTCCCGTCAGCCCCAGCATTTT. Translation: CASSYGGSRQPQHF.

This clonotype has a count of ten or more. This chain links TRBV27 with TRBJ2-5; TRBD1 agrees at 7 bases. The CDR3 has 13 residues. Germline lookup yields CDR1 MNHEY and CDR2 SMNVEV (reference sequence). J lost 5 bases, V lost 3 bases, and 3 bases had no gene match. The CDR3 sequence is CASSFRQGETQYF. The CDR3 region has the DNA TGTGCCAGCAGTTTCCGACAGGGCGAGACCCAGTACTTC.

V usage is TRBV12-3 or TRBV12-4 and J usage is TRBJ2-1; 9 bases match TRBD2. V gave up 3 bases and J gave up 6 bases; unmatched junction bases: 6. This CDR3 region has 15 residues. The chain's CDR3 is CASSFRTSVSNEQFF. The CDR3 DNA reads TGTGCCAGCAGTTTCAGGACTAGCGTAAGCAATGAGCAGTTCTTC.

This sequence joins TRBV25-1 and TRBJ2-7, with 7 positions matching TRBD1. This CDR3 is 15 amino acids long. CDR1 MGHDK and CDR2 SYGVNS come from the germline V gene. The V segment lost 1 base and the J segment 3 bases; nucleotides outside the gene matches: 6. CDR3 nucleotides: TGTGCCAGCAGTGAATCCTTCGCAGGGGGCTACGAGCAGTACTTC. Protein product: CASSESFAGGYEQYF.

For the CDR3, the DNA is TGTGCCAGCAGCTTGTCTTCACAGCTCTACGAGCAGTACTTC. Amino acids: CASSLSSQLYEQYF. The chain employs TRBV5-5 and TRBJ2-7; D remains unclear. The CDR3 spans 14 residues. Trimming stripped 1 base from V and 3 bases from J, with 11 bases between. Looked up from germline, CDR1 is SGHKS and CDR2 is YYEKEE (reference sequence).

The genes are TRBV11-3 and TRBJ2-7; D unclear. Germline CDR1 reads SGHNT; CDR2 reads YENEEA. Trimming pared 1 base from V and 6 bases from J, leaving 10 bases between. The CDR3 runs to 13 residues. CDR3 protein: CASSLGFNPEQYF. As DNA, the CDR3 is TGTGCCAGCAGCTTAGGCTTCAACCCCGAGCAGTACTTC. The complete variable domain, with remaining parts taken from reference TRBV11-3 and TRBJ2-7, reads EAGVVQSPRYKIIEKKQPVAFWCNPISGHNTLYWYLQNLGQGPELLIRYENEEAVDDSQLPKDRFSAERLKGVDSTLKIQPAELGDSAVYLCASSLGFNPEQYFGPGTRLTVT.

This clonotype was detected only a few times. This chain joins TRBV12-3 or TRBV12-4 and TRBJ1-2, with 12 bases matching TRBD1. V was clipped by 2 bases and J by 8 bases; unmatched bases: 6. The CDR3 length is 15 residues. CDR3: CASSLRGTGGLGYTF. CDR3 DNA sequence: TGTGCCAGCAGTTTACGTGGGACAGGGGGCTTGGGCTACACCTTC.

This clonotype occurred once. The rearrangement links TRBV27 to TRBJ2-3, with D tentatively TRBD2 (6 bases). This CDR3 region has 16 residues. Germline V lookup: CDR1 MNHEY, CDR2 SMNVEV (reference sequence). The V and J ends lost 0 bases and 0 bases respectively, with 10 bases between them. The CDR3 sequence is CASSLSRGMSTDTQYF. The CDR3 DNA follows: TGTGCCAGCAGTTTATCCCGCGGGATGAGCACAGATACGCAGTATTTT.

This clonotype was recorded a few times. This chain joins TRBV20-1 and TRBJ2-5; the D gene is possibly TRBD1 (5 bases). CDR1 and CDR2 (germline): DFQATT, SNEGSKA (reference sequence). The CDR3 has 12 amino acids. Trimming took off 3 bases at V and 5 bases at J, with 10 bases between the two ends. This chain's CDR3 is CSARGRAETQYF. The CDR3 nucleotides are TGCAGTGCTAGGGGGCGCGCCGAGACCCAGTACTTC.